The 30 T cell receptor beta chains listed next were all sequenced from one sample in a study of shared clonotypes between healthy human individuals. The assay was immunoSEQ multiplex PCR, and TCRdb's table has in-frame clones only and misses some. The table includes roughly 1 million clones, about 77% detected once. The sample taken for sequencing was memory CD4+ T cells sorted from blood. Specified subset: CD45RA-negative fraction. The receptors here all came from a man between 18 and 35 years old in good health.

This clone was seen a handful of times. The chain recombines TRBV13 with TRBJ2-1; D uncertain. Germline lookup yields CDR1 PRHDT and CDR2 FYEKMQ (reference sequence). V lost 1 base, J lost 0 bases, and 13 bases lay in between. The CDR3 length is 17 residues. For the CDR3, the DNA is TGTGCCAGCAGCTTAGCCACATTTGTATCCTCCTACAATGAGCAGTTCTTC. It encodes CASSLATFVSSYNEQFF.

This clone was seen only once. The chain links TRBV7-2 to TRBJ2-7; 7 bases align to TRBD1. The CDR3 loop spans 13 amino acids. Germline V gives CDR1 SGHTA, CDR2 FQGNSA. The ends lost 5 bases at V and 4 bases at J; junction bases unmatched: 5. CDR3 DNA sequence: TGTGCCAGCAGCCAAAGGGGGCGATACGAGCAGTACTTC. Its protein is CASSQRGRYEQYF. Using reference TRBV7-2 and TRBJ2-7 for the parts outside the CDR3, the full variable domain is GAGVSQSPSNKVTEKGKDVELRCDPISGHTALYWYRQSLGQGLEFLIYFQGNSAPDKSGLPSDRFSAERTGGSVSTLTIQRTQQEDSAVYLCASSQRGRYEQYFGPGTRLTVT.

The V and J genes are TRBV5-5 and TRBJ1-5; possible D gene TRBD1, 6 bases. Trimming stripped 4 bases from V and 4 bases from J, with 18 bases between. The CDR3 length is 16 residues. Germline values: CDR1 SGHKS, CDR2 YYEKEE (reference sequence). CDR3 DNA: TGTGCCAGCAGCGTCGAGGGGGGCACCAAAAATCAGCCCCAGCATTTT. Encoded protein: CASSVEGGTKNQPQHF.

This sequence joins TRBV5-1 and TRBJ2-1; the D is unclear. Germline V gene sequence: CDR1 SGHRS, CDR2 YFSETQ. This CDR3 contains 14 residues. V lost 2 bases to trimming and J lost 5 bases, with 11 bases between them. The CDR3 nucleotides are TGCGCCAGCAGCTTTCGTCCTGAAAACAATGAGCAGTTCTTC. Its protein is CASSFRPENNEQFF.

This chain uses TRBV14 with TRBJ2-7; D gene ambiguous. In germline, CDR1 is SGHDN, CDR2 FVKESK. The CDR3 covers 14 residues. V was shortened by 0 bases and J by 3 bases, with 9 bases between the two germline ends. The CDR3 sequence: CASSQDVGFYEQYF. The CDR3 DNA reads as TGTGCCAGCAGCCAAGATGTGGGGTTCTACGAGCAGTACTTC.

This chain uses TRBV6-5 with TRBJ2-3; 14 bases map to TRBD2. V lost 2 bases, J lost 5 bases, and 3 bases stayed unmatched. CDR1 and CDR2 (germline): MNHEY, SVGAGI. This CDR3 region has 16 residues. CDR3 amino acids: CASSYGLAGGGDTQYF. The CDR3 bases are TGTGCCAGCAGTTACGGACTAGCGGGAGGTGGAGATACGCAGTATTTT.

This rearrangement joins TRBV2 to TRBJ2-1, with unresolved D. The CDR3 is 12 residues long. Trimming stripped 6 bases from V and 10 bases from J, with 13 bases between. Germline V lookup: CDR1 SNHLY, CDR2 FYNNEI. CDR3 coding DNA: TGTGCCAGCAGGGGTTATTCTCTCGAGCAGTTCTTC. It specifies CASRGYSLEQFF.

The genes are TRBV7-8 and TRBJ1-4, with no clear D. Trimming removed 1 base at V and 0 bases at J, with 9 bases between. Germline CDR1 reads SGHVS; CDR2 reads FQNEAQ. The CDR3 loop spans 16 amino acids. The DNA of the CDR3 is TGTGCCAGCAGCTTAGTCAGCTATGCAACTAATGAAAAACTGTTTTTT. It encodes CASSLVSYATNEKLFF. Drawing the rest from reference TRBV7-8 and TRBJ1-4, the complete variable domain is GAGVSQSPRYKVAKRGQDVALRCDPISGHVSLFWYQQALGQGPEFLTYFQNEAQLDKSGLPSDRFFAERPEGSVSTLKIQRTQQEDSAVYLCASSLVSYATNEKLFFGSGTQLSVL.

This clone was observed a single time. This sequence joins TRBV7-9 and TRBJ2-1; TRBD2 agrees at 12 bases. V dropped 2 bases and J dropped 7; count of bases not matched to a gene: 6. Germline assignment: CDR1 SEHNR and CDR2 FQNEAQ (reference sequence). CDR3 length: 16 residues. The CDR3 region has the DNA TGTGCCAGCAGCTTATCGCGGACTAGCGGGACGAATGAGCAGTTCTTC. It specifies CASSLSRTSGTNEQFF.

This chain uses TRBV7-9 with TRBJ1-6; weak D call: TRBD1 (5 bases). V was clipped by 1 base and J by 7 bases, with 11 bases between them. The CDR3 totals 15 residues. In germline, CDR1 is SEHNR, CDR2 FQNEAQ (reference sequence). CDR3 DNA: TGTGCCAGCAGCTTAGGAGGGGACGGGAATTCACCCCTCCACTTT. Translation gives CASSLGGDGNSPLHF.

This clone came up a few times. This sample includes further DNA sequences coding for the same CDR3. The chain couples TRBV14 to TRBJ2-7; D uncertain. CDR3 size: 11 residues. Trimming removed 3 bases from V and 3 bases from J, with 3 bases in between. The germline gives CDR1 SGHDN, CDR2 FVKESK. The CDR3 nucleotides are TGTGCCAGCAGCCAGGGCTACGAGCAGTACTTC. Its protein is CASSQGYEQYF.

The chain uses TRBV7-2 and TRBJ2-7, with 9 bases matching TRBD2. Trimming at V came to 3 bases and at J to 3 bases, leaving 3 bases not matched to a gene. This CDR3 spans 14 amino acids. Germline lookup yields CDR1 SGHTA and CDR2 FQGNSA. The CDR3 coding sequence is TGTGCCAGCAGCTTGGGGCGGGAGGGCTACGAGCAGTACTTC. This sequence encodes CASSLGREGYEQYF. The complete variable domain, with remaining parts taken from reference TRBV7-2 and TRBJ2-7, reads GAGVSQSPSNKVTEKGKDVELRCDPISGHTALYWYRQSLGQGLEFLIYFQGNSAPDKSGLPSDRFSAERTGGSVSTLTIQRTQQEDSAVYLCASSLGREGYEQYFGPGTRLTVT.

This rearrangement joins TRBV30 to TRBJ1-4; D remains unclear. This CDR3 has 12 residues. Per germline, CDR1 GTSNPN and CDR2 SVGIG (reference sequence). CDR3 bases: TGTGCGAGACTCGGGAGTAATGAAAAACTGTTTTTT. It encodes CARLGSNEKLFF.

This chain uses TRBV29-1 with TRBJ2-7; D may be TRBD1 (5 bases). Germline CDR1 reads SQVTM; CDR2 reads ANQGSEA. The CDR3 runs to 12 residues. Trimming took 7 bases from V and 0 from J, leaving 10 bases between them. In DNA, the CDR3 is TGCAGCGCTCAGGGCCTCTCCTACGAGCAGTACTTC. It specifies CSAQGLSYEQYF.

J is TRBJ1-4 and V is TRBV6-6; D remains ambiguous. The V and J ends lost 6 bases and 2 bases respectively, with 7 bases between them. The CDR3 extends over 13 amino acids. Germline assignment: CDR1 MNHNY and CDR2 SVGAGI (reference sequence). CDR3 in amino acids: CASRGPTNEKLFF. The CDR3 DNA reads as TGTGCCAGCAGAGGGCCTACTAATGAAAAACTGTTTTTT.

The chain is built from TRBV7-9 and TRBJ2-3; 15 bases match TRBD2. CDR1 is SEHNR and CDR2 is FQNEAQ in the germline V gene (reference sequence). This CDR3 spans 17 amino acids. V dropped 6 bases and J dropped 2; count of bases not matched to a gene: 6. The CDR3 loop reads CASRSGLAGGHTDTQYF. The CDR3 DNA sequence: TGTGCCAGCAGGTCCGGACTAGCGGGGGGGCACACAGATACGCAGTATTTT.

This clone was seen just once. The rearrangement joins TRBV5-4 to TRBJ1-4, with TRBD1 identical over 7 bases. The V gene end was trimmed by 4 bases and the J gene end by 5 bases; junction bases not matched to a gene: 8. The germline gives CDR1 SGHNT, CDR2 YYREEE (reference sequence). This CDR3 contains 15 residues. As DNA, the CDR3 is TGTGCCAGCAGCCCGGACGGGACAGCAAATGAAAAACTGTTTTTT. Translated: CASSPDGTANEKLFF.

J is TRBJ2-1 and V is TRBV5-1; the D is unclear. V was cut by 0 bases and J by 7 bases, with 8 bases left in between. The CDR3 runs to 13 residues. Germline loops: CDR1 SGHRS, CDR2 YFSETQ. The CDR3 sequence is CASSLAESNEQFF. CDR3 nucleotide sequence: TGCGCCAGCAGCTTGGCCGAGAGTAATGAGCAGTTCTTC.

This chain uses TRBV30 with TRBJ1-5, with 7 bases fitting TRBD1. V gave up 4 bases and J gave up 3 bases; unmatched junction bases: 6. CDR1 GTSNPN and CDR2 SVGIG come from the germline V gene (reference sequence). CDR3 size: 14 residues. CDR3 sequence reads: CAWTQGELNQPQHF. The DNA for the CDR3 is TGTGCCTGGACTCAGGGGGAGCTCAATCAGCCCCAGCATTTT.

This chain links TRBV7-8 with TRBJ2-7; D call uncertain. Germline CDR1 reads SGHVS; CDR2 reads FQNEAQ. The CDR3 runs 14 residues. Deletions cut 1 base from V and 1 base from J, with 8 bases between. CDR3 loop: CASSLDLASYEQYF. In DNA form, the CDR3 reads TGTGCCAGCAGCTTAGATTTAGCTTCCTACGAGCAGTACTTC.

The chain couples TRBV5-4 to TRBJ2-3; TRBD2 matches 12 bases. Germline CDR1 is SGHNT and CDR2 is YYREEE (reference sequence). CDR3 length: 17 residues. V trimming: 2 bases; J trimming: 6 bases; junction bases outside the gene matches: 10. As DNA, the CDR3 is TGTGCCAGCAGCTTCGCTACTAGCGGGGGGAGCCCCGATACGCAGTATTTT. Its protein product is CASSFATSGGSPDTQYF.

V gene TRBV2 combines with J gene TRBJ1-5, with a weak D call TRBD1 (6 bases). The CDR3 is made up of 16 amino acids. The V end lost 2 bases, the J end lost 4 bases, and 15 bases lay between the germline ends. In germline, CDR1 is SNHLY, CDR2 FYNNEI. The CDR3 sequence is CASSEFVTGVNQPQHF. DNA of the CDR3: TGTGCCAGCAGTGAATTTGTGACAGGTGTTAATCAGCCCCAGCATTTT.

The rearrangement joins TRBV21-1 to TRBJ2-4; the D call TRBD2 from the table was never checked on the DNA. TRBV21-1 corresponds to a pseudogene. CDR3 length: 16 amino acids. The CDR3 here is CASSAAEGKAKNIQYF. The CDR3, as DNA: TGTGCCAGCAGCGCCGCGGAGGGTAAAGCCAAAAACATTCAGTACTTC.

This chain links TRBV5-1 with TRBJ2-7; 7 nucleotides line up with TRBD1. V lost 2 bases to trimming and J lost 7 bases; unmatched junction nucleotides: 9. CDR1 is SGHRS, CDR2 YFSETQ, per germline. The CDR3 runs to 14 residues. The CDR3 loop is CASSLPGQRREQYF. The DNA for the CDR3 is TGCGCCAGCAGCTTACCGGGACAGCGACGGGAGCAGTACTTC. The variable domain in full, with the rest retrieved from reference TRBV5-1 and TRBJ2-7, is KAGVTQTPRYLIKTRGQQVTLSCSPISGHRSVSWYQQTPGQGLQFLFEYFSETQRNKGNFPGRFSGRQFSNSRSEMNVSTLELGDSALYLCASSLPGQRREQYFGPGTRLTVT.

The chain links TRBV5-4 to TRBJ2-1; tentatively, D is TRBD1 (5 bases). V lost 6 bases and J 5 bases, leaving 21 bases between the germline ends. The CDR3 has 16 residues. Looked up from germline, CDR1 is SGHNT and CDR2 is YYREEE (reference sequence). The CDR3 nucleotides read TGTGCCAGCACCCCATCGGGTGGGGCCCGGAACAATGAGCAGTTCTTC. Amino acids: CASTPSGGARNNEQFF.

The rearrangement joins TRBV7-2 to TRBJ2-7; TRBD2 matches at 10 bases. V lost 5 bases to trimming and J lost 6 bases; unmatched junction nucleotides: 7. The V gene's germline CDR1 is SGHTA and CDR2 FQGNSA. The CDR3 totals 14 residues. CDR3: CASSLGLARSEQYF. CDR3 DNA sequence: TGTGCCAGCAGCCTGGGACTAGCGAGATCCGAGCAGTACTTC.

This clone appeared once. The J gene is TRBJ2-3, the V gene TRBV29-1; D uncertain. Germline V gene sequence: CDR1 SQVTM, CDR2 ANQGSEA. The CDR3 is made up of 13 amino acids. With 7 bases removed from V and 6 bases from J, the gap between germline ends came to 17 bases. The DNA of the CDR3 is TGCAGCGCCGTGGTCATCACCTGGGATACGCAGTATTTT. As protein: CSAVVITWDTQYF.

The chain has TRBV6-4 and TRBJ2-2, with 7 nucleotides matching TRBD1. Trimming at V came to 10 bases and at J to 9 bases, leaving 17 bases not matched to a gene. CDR3 length: 15 amino acids. CDR1 and CDR2 (germline): MRHNA, SNTAGT. In DNA form, the CDR3 reads TGTGCCACCCGATACCGGGACAGAGGTCGCCGGGAGCTGTTTTTT. Protein: CATRYRDRGRRELFF.

This chain connects TRBV14 to TRBJ2-7; D gene uncertain. Germline CDR1 reads SGHDN; CDR2 reads FVKESK. The V and J ends lost 3 bases and 1 base respectively, with 19 bases between them. The CDR3 totals 17 residues. The CDR3 loop reads CASSQPSFGWGSYEQYF. In nucleotides, the CDR3 is TGTGCCAGCAGCCAGCCCTCTTTCGGGTGGGGTTCCTACGAGCAGTACTTC.

The table lists this clone with a few counts. The genes are TRBV5-1 and TRBJ2-2, with 7 bases matching TRBD1. The CDR3 consists of 15 residues. J lost 1 base, V lost 2 bases, and 2 bases had no gene match. Per germline, CDR1 SGHRS and CDR2 YFSETQ. The CDR3 protein is CASSFGTVNTGELFF. CDR3 DNA: TGCGCCAGCAGCTTCGGGACAGTGAACACCGGGGAGCTGTTTTTT.